This TCR beta chain was sequenced in a study of tumor-infiltrating lymphocytes in oesophageal squamous cell carcinoma. Germline V lookup: CDR1 SGHVS, CDR2 FNYEAQ. The CDR3 totals 14 residues. V lost 2 bases to trimming and J lost 13 bases, with 18 bases between them. One entry per CDR3 protein, called by TCRdb with MiXCR from the PCR reads. This sample has just over 15,000 distinct CDR3 sequences, with about 50% found just once. This clonotype came up once. Sequencing used esophageal tumor tissue. The chain couples TRBV7-6 to TRBJ2-1, with D possibly called TRBD1 or TRBD2 (5 bases each). The clonotype comes from a male donor with esophageal squamous cell carcinoma. The CDR3 bases are TGTGCCAGCAGCTTAAGCCGGGACCCCGTGAATCAGTTCTTC. Protein: CASSLSRDPVNQFF.